This T cell receptor beta chain was documented in a study of T-cell memory formation after mild COVID-19. Points from the study as a whole: CD4/CD8 balance held among clones contracting day 15 to 85, and later expanders leaned CD4+. Mostly located in CM and EM were contracting CD4+ clones, with contracting CD8+ clones located in EMRA. Clones from the second wave (peaking day 37) had unconfirmed SARS-CoV-2 specificity. Pre-infection memory already had some responding clones, implying cross-reactive memory joined.

Germline trimming cut 0 bases from V and 6 bases from J; bases unmatched to any gene: 5. The CDR3 loop spans 16 amino acids. Germline V gene data show CDR1 as PRHDT and CDR2 as FYEKMQ (reference sequence). In TCRdb, the 5' RACE reads were re-called with MiXCR into one record per CDR3 protein. This sample yields about 540,000 distinct CDR3 sequences, of which just over 20% are seen a single time; 12% belongs to the top ten. As concerns this clonotype: Its target is not known.

This chain uses TRBV13 with TRBJ2-2, with 9 positions matching TRBD1. Sequences were obtained from PBMCs or a T cell subset sorted from them (not recorded which). This sequence was found in an adult woman who had mild COVID-19 (a few samples of this study predate the infection). Cell type and time point are not known. The DNA of the CDR3 is TGTGCCAGCAGCTTAGGGGACAGGGGCGATGCCGGGGAGCTGTTTTTT. Its protein is CASSLGDRGDAGELFF. The entire variable domain, with the rest obtained from reference TRBV13 and TRBJ2-2, is as follows: AAGVIQSPRHLIKEKRETATLKCYPIPRHDTVYWYQQGPGQDPQFLISFYEKMQSDKGSIPDRFSAQQFSDYHSELNMSSLELGDSALYFCASSLGDRGDAGELFFGEGSRLTVL.